Reported below is one TCR beta chain. The antigen is undetermined. Compared with germline, one end of the junction differs, possibly owing to a read error. The PCR made use of 60 Vbeta and 13 Jbeta primers. Assay: immunoSEQ multiplex PCR; the TCRdb copy retains only in-frame clones and omits some. The table lists over 150,000 clones, about 71% of them singletons. This sample was taken from a study of cytomegalovirus exposure and HLA in healthy donors. General study points: CMV serostatus alone was available as immune exposure information.

The CDR3 totals 16 residues. Per the germline V gene, CDR1 is SEHNR and CDR2 is FQNEAQ (reference sequence). Specimen: PBMCs. This receptor was obtained from a woman in her twenties or thirties in good health and CMV-seronegative. J is TRBJ2-7 and V is TRBV7-9; possible D gene TRBD2, 6 bases. The CDR3 region is CASSSSGSGRSYEQHF. The CDR3 DNA reads TGTGCCAGCAGCTCCTCGGGTAGCGGCCGCTCCTACGAGCAGCACTTC.